This T cell receptor (beta chain) was identified in a study of T cell responses to AZD1222 COVID-19 vaccine. On the study more broadly: Second-dose intervals of approximately 4 or approximately 12 weeks were pooled.

Germline-derived CDR1 and CDR2 are MNHEY and SVGEGT. The CDR3 contains 15 residues. The V and J ends lost 2 bases and 10 bases, in that order; junction bases with no gene match: 13. TCRdb keeps only in-frame clones here, not all; method: immunoSEQ multiplex PCR. The table lists about 170,000 clones, 90% to 95% of them singletons. The sample consisted of peripheral blood, taken on day 0 of AZD1222 vaccination. The V and J genes are TRBV6-2 or TRBV6-3 and TRBJ1-1; 7 bases are shared with TRBD1. The sequence was collected from an adult in good health. The CDR3 bases are TGTGCCAGCAGTTACCGCTTAACAGGGGATGCTGGAGCTTTCTTT. It codes for CASSYRLTGDAGAFF.